This T cell receptor (beta chain) comes out of a study of shared clonotypes between healthy human individuals. Notes on the study in general: Relative to clonotypes present in all four donors, those not shared had lower generation probabilities. Roughly 5% of naive CD4 clonotypes were shared across several donors.

Only a few counts were recorded for this clone. Its antigen is not identified. CD8 cells classed as naive were CD45RO-negative and positively selected for CCR7, excluding terminally differentiated effector memory CD45RA+ cells. CDR1 and CDR2 (germline): SGHVS, FNYEAQ. With V trimmed by 4 bases and J by 5 bases, 2 bases remained unmatched. The CDR3 contains 13 residues. The test was conducted at deep level. Original analysis: ImmunoSEQ junction-only sequences lacked quality scores, so their filtering differed. Repertoires were generated with immunoSEQ multiplex PCR, while TCRdb's copy carries only in-frame clones and drops some. The V and J calls and clone size are taken from that table; D and trimming were inferred from the DNA. This table has about 680,000 clones, roughly 94% appearing once.

This receptor was identified in a young man in good health. Sequenced input: naive CD8+ T cells sorted from blood. The chain couples TRBV7-6 to TRBJ1-1; TRBD1 matches at 9 bases. In nucleotides, the CDR3 is TGTGCCAGCAGCTGGACAGGGGATACTGAAGCTTTCTTT. Translating gives CASSWTGDTEAFF.